Each of the 15 T cell receptor beta chains below was sequenced from the same sample in a study of tumour-infiltrating T cells in Burkitt lymphoma. Generated by immunoSEQ multiplex PCR, the TCRdb table keeps only in-frame clones and is missing some. The sample lists 450 to 550 clones; just over 95% were seen once. What was sequenced was tumor tissue. The receptors come from a human donor with Burkitt lymphoma.

The chain has TRBV9 and TRBJ1-1; D unclear. Deletions cut 0 bases from V and 1 base from J, with 4 bases between. The germline gives CDR1 SGDLS, CDR2 YYNGEE. This CDR3 is 13 amino acids long. The CDR3 DNA follows: TGTGCCAGCAGCGTAGCTAGGAACACTGAAGCTTTCTTT. This sequence encodes CASSVARNTEAFF.

This sequence joins TRBV19 and TRBJ2-2; 9 positions agree with TRBD1. This CDR3 spans 17 amino acids. From germline, CDR1 is LNHDA and CDR2 SQIVND (reference sequence). V dropped 8 bases and J dropped 4; count of bases not matched to a gene: 14. In DNA form, the CDR3 reads TGTGCCAGTCAGGGACAGGGTAAGAACCTACTCACCGGGGAGCTGTTTTTT. It encodes CASQGQGKNLLTGELFF.

The chain has TRBV11-2 and TRBJ2-1, with D tentatively TRBD2 (6 bases). There are 16 residues in the CDR3. V was shortened by 3 bases and J by 7 bases, with 19 bases between the two germline ends. From germline, CDR1 is SGHAT and CDR2 FQNNGV. The CDR3 nucleotides read TGTGCCAGCAGCTTCCGTATGGGCGGGATTTCAAATGAGCAGTTCTTC. Its translation: CASSFRMGGISNEQFF.

The gene calls are TRBV28 and TRBJ1-5; tentatively, D is TRBD1 (6 bases). This CDR3 is built from 13 residues. V lost 8 bases, J lost 3 bases, and 11 bases lay in between. CDR1 and CDR2 from the germline V gene are MDHEN and SYDVKM. CDR3 coding DNA: TGTGCCAGCCAGGACAGCCTCAATCAGCCCCAGCATTTT. Amino acids: CASQDSLNQPQHF.

This clone was recorded once. The chain employs TRBV14 and TRBJ1-1; 9 bases align to TRBD1. The germline V gene encodes CDR1 SGHDN and CDR2 FVKESK. The V segment lost 4 bases and the J segment 5 bases; nucleotides outside the gene matches: 2. CDR3 size: 13 residues. The CDR3 DNA sequence: TGTGCCAGCAGCCCGGACAGGGGAACTGAAGCTTTCTTT. Its protein product is CASSPDRGTEAFF.

The V gene is TRBV27, the J gene TRBJ1-2; perhaps TRBD1 as D (6 bases). The CDR3 extends over 16 amino acids. The germline V and J ends were trimmed by 3 bases and 2 bases, with 16 bases remaining between them. Germline-derived CDR1 and CDR2 are MNHEY and SMNVEV (reference sequence). The CDR3 region has the DNA TGTGCCAGCAGTTTCTCGGGGGGGCGGGCGAACTATGGCTACACCTTC. Its protein product is CASSFSGGRANYGYTF.

Here the CDR3 DNA reads TGTGCCAGTAGGAGGGGGACAGACGGAAACACCATATATTTT. Translated, it gives CASRRGTDGNTIYF. The rearrangement joins TRBV19 to TRBJ1-3, with 7 nucleotides matching TRBD1. V dropped 6 bases and J dropped 4; count of bases not matched to a gene: 6. The CDR3 runs to 14 residues. Germline CDR1 is LNHDA and CDR2 is SQIVND (reference sequence). Variable domain in full (rest from reference TRBV19 and TRBJ1-3): DGGITQSPKYLFRKEGQNVTLSCEQNLNHDAMYWYRQDPGQGLRLIYYSQIVNDFQKGDIAEGYSVSREKKESFPLTVTSAQKNPTAFYLCASRRGTDGNTIYFGEGSWLTVV.

V is TRBV7-2 and J is TRBJ2-1, with D possibly TRBD1 on 5 matching bases. From germline, CDR1 is SGHTA and CDR2 FQGNSA. The V end was cut by 9 bases, the J end by 12 bases, with 6 bases between. CDR3 length: 8 residues. The CDR3 DNA sequence: TGTGCCAGACAGGCGCAGTTCTTC. Translating it yields CARQAQFF.

V and J are TRBV5-1 and TRBJ2-6, with D perhaps being TRBD1 or TRBD2 (5 bases each). Trimming shortened V by 0 bases and J by 8 bases, and 6 bases separated the two germline ends. Germline loops: CDR1 SGHRS, CDR2 YFSETQ. The CDR3 extends over 13 amino acids. CDR3: CASSLGGSNVLTF. For the CDR3, the DNA is TGCGCCAGCAGCTTGGGGGGGTCCAACGTCCTGACTTTC.

The rearrangement links TRBV19 to TRBJ1-5; D is perhaps TRBD1 (6 bases). V was clipped by 3 bases and J by 0 bases, with 15 bases between them. This CDR3 contains 17 residues. CDR1 is LNHDA, CDR2 SQIVND, per germline (reference sequence). The CDR3 reads CASSIVGQTYSNQPQHF. The CDR3 nucleotides are TGTGCCAGTAGTATTGTCGGACAGACCTATAGCAATCAGCCCCAGCATTTT.

CDR3 in amino acids: CASSLVMNTEAFF. The CDR3 region has the DNA TGTGCCAGCAGTTTGGTGATGAACACTGAAGCTTTCTTT. J is TRBJ1-1 and V is TRBV27, with D hard to call. From germline, CDR1 is MNHEY and CDR2 SMNVEV (reference sequence). This CDR3 region has 13 residues. The V end lost 3 bases, the J end lost 0 bases, and 5 bases lay between the germline ends.

This chain links TRBV29-1 with TRBJ1-5; D is uncertain. Trimming left V 6 bases short and J 4 bases short, with 16 bases between. Germline lookup yields CDR1 SQVTM and CDR2 ANQGSEA. This CDR3 is built from 14 residues. The CDR3 sequence: CSVSLGGPNQPQHF. The CDR3 DNA reads TGCAGCGTGTCCCTGGGAGGCCCAAATCAGCCCCAGCATTTT.

The V call is TRBV29-1, the J call TRBJ1-5; D call uncertain. Germline V gene lookup returns CDR1 SQVTM and CDR2 ANQGSEA. CDR3 length: 11 amino acids. V lost 6 bases to trimming and J lost 7 bases, with 10 bases between them. The CDR3 loop is CSVVRAQPQHF. DNA of the CDR3: TGCAGCGTAGTTCGGGCCCAGCCCCAGCATTTT.

The chain recombines TRBV5-6 with TRBJ2-7; 7 bases map to TRBD1. Trimming cost V 3 bases and J 1 base; bases outside gene matches: 4. The CDR3 is made up of 14 amino acids. Germline assignment: CDR1 SGHDT and CDR2 YYEEEE. The CDR3 is CASSSGQWSYEQYF. CDR3 coding DNA: TGTGCCAGCAGCTCGGGACAGTGGTCCTACGAGCAGTACTTC.

CDR3: CASSPDLRGPTDTQYF. CDR3 DNA: TGTGCCAGCAGCCCGGACCTGCGGGGACCCACAGATACGCAGTATTTT. The chain has TRBV27 and TRBJ2-3; D might be TRBD2 (6 bases). CDR3 length: 16 amino acids. The V gene's germline CDR1 is MNHEY and CDR2 SMNVEV (reference sequence). Trimming took off 6 bases at V and 2 bases at J, with 18 bases between the two ends.